A selection of T cell receptor beta chains follows, all from one sample in a study of blood T cell repertoires in COVID-19. Repertoires were generated with immunoSEQ multiplex PCR, while TCRdb's copy carries only in-frame clones and drops some. The sample records 150,000 to 190,000 clones, over 60% being singletons. The sequenced sample was peripheral blood. These receptor sequences come from a woman older than 75 with acute or convalescent COVID-19. Each CDR3 is given with its conserved first and last residue. A D gene is named only where the DNA matches it firmly. The size field is filled for only some rows; it gives once, few, many or a size class.

j_call | v_call | clone_size | d_call | cdr3_nt | cdr3_aa
TRBJ2-1 | TRBV12-3/TRBV12-4 | few | TRBD2 | TGTGCCAGCAGTGTCCGCGGGAGTGGGGAGCAGTTCTTC | CASSVRGSGEQFF
TRBJ2-5 | TRBV3-1/TRBV3-2 | . | . | TGTGCCAGCAGCCCACGAGGGGGTTATGAGACCCAGTACTTC | CASSPRGGYETQYF
TRBJ1-5 | TRBV2 | . | TRBD1 | TGTGCCAGCAGTGAGGGCAGGGGGCAAAATCAGCCCCAGCATTTT | CASSEGRGQNQPQHF
TRBJ1-6 | TRBV2 | . | . | TGTGCCAGCAGTGAACGGGTCGGTGAACCCCTCCACTTT | CASSERVGEPLHF
TRBJ2-2 | TRBV6-6 | few | . | TGTGCCAGCAGGGGAGGGGGGATGGGGAACACCGGGGAGCTGTTTTTT | CASRGGGMGNTGELFF
TRBJ2-1 | TRBV18 | . | . | TGTGCCAGCTCACCAGAGAACAGGCTGGTCGATGAGCAGTTCTTC | CASSPENRLVDEQFF
TRBJ1-1 | TRBV6-5 | . | . | TGTGCCAGCAGTTACTCGTACGACCCGGGGCGGGGAGCTTTCTTT | CASSYSYDPGRGAFF
TRBJ2-1 | TRBV3-1/TRBV3-2 | . | . | TGTGCCAGCAGCCAATCGGTCAATGAGCAGTTCTTC | CASSQSVNEQFF
TRBJ1-2 | TRBV6-4 | few | . | TGTGCCAGCAGTGGGACGTCCGGAGGGGGCTACACCTTC | CASSGTSGGGYTF
TRBJ1-1 | TRBV4-3 | . | . | TGCGCCAGCAGCCAAGATTTCCGGAGCTGGTTTACCGCTTTCTTT | CASSQDFRSWFTAFF
TRBJ1-5 | TRBV7-8 | . | TRBD1 | TGTGCCAGCAGCCCGACCAGACAGGGGGCGATTCAGCCCCAGCATTTT | CASSPTRQGAIQPQHF
TRBJ1-5 | TRBV4-3 | few | . | TGCGCCAGCAGCCCCTCCCCCAGTAGCAATCAACCCCAGCATTTT | CASSPSPSSNQPQHF
TRBJ1-3 | TRBV9 | . | . | TGTGCCAGCAGCCGTAATGAAGCATTCTCTGGAAACACCATATATTTT | CASSRNEAFSGNTIYF
TRBJ1-1 | TRBV18 | . | TRBD1 | TGTGCCAGCTCACCTGGGACAGGGGGCTTGAACACTGAAGCTTTCTTT | CASSPGTGGLNTEAFF
TRBJ1-5 | TRBV2 | . | TRBD1 | TGTGCCAGCTCAGGGGGCACGCGATCTGGTAACAATCAGCCCCAGCATTTT | CASSGGTRSGNNQPQHF
TRBJ1-2 | TRBV15 | few | . | TGTGCCACCAGCACCAGGGCCCCCTATGGCTACACCTTC | CATSTRAPYGYTF
TRBJ1-3 | TRBV9 | . | TRBD1 | TGTGCCAGCAGCCCTACGGGACAGGCTGGAAACACCATATATTTT | CASSPTGQAGNTIYF
TRBJ1-2 | TRBV4-2 | . | . | TGTGCCAGCAGCCTAAACAAAGGGGGCTATGGCTACACCTTC | CASSLNKGGYGYTF
TRBJ2-1 | TRBV9 | . | TRBD2 | TGTGCCAGCAGCGTCGGGCTAGCGGGAGGGCCGGACAGTTCATATGAGCAGTTCTTC | CASSVGLAGGPDSSYEQFF
TRBJ2-3 | TRBV7-2 | . | . | TGTGCCAGCAGCTTCGTTACCACTGTCACAGATACGCAGTATTTT | CASSFVTTVTDTQYF
TRBJ2-7 | TRBV20-1 | . | . | TGCAGTGCTAGAGCGGCCTACGAGCAGTACTTC | CSARAAYEQYF
TRBJ2-5 | TRBV30 | . | TRBD2 | TGTGCCTGGAGCGCGGGGGATCGCCAGACCCAGTACTTC | CAWSAGDRQTQYF
TRBJ1-1 | TRBV12-3/TRBV12-4 | . | TRBD1 | TGTGCCGGCAGTCTCCGACAGGGAGGTAAGGCTTTCTTT | CAGSLRQGGKAFF
TRBJ2-1 | TRBV24-1 | . | TRBD2 | TGTGCCACCAGTGATCCGAGACTAGCGGGGAATAACAATGAGCAGTTCTTC | CATSDPRLAGNNNEQFF
TRBJ1-5 | TRBV6-2/TRBV6-3 | few | . | TGTGCCAGCAGTTACAATGGGGCCGGGCAGCCCCAGCATTTT | CASSYNGAGQPQHF
TRBJ2-1 | TRBV20-1 | few | . | TGCAGTGCTACTTCTACCAATGAGCAGTTCTTC | CSATSTNEQFF
TRBJ2-3 | TRBV6-1 | . | . | TGTGCCAGCAGTGGACCTAGCGAAGGTCGGGGAGATACGCAGTATTTT | CASSGPSEGRGDTQYF
TRBJ2-3 | TRBV24-1 | . | . | TGTGCCACCAGTGATTCCTTAGCGGACACAGATACGCAGTATTTT | CATSDSLADTDTQYF
TRBJ1-2 | TRBV19 | . | TRBD1 | TGTGCCAGCCTCCGGGACAGGGCCAGCGGCTACACCTTC | CASLRDRASGYTF
TRBJ1-5 | TRBV18 | . | TRBD1 | TGTGCCAGCTCCCGGGACAGGGAGAGGAATCAGCCCCAGCATTTT | CASSRDRERNQPQHF
TRBJ2-6 | TRBV18 | few | . | TGTGCCAGCTCACCACCGTCCGTAGGGGCTGGGGCCAACGTCCTGACTTTC | CASSPPSVGAGANVLTF
TRBJ2-1 | TRBV5-4 | . | . | TGTGCCAGCAGCTGGGAGCGGCTCCAGCAGTTCTTC | CASSWERLQQFF
TRBJ1-4 | TRBV27 | few | . | TGTGCCAGCAGTTTAAAGGGGAAAACAACTAATGAAAAACTGTTTTTT | CASSLKGKTTNEKLFF
TRBJ1-3 | TRBV7-2 | . | . | TGTGCCAGCAGCTTAGCTTACGGCAGGGGTGAAAACACCATATATTTT | CASSLAYGRGENTIYF
TRBJ1-2 | TRBV4-1 | . | . | TGCGCCAGCAGCCAAGATCAATGGGCAGGGTCGGGCTACACCTTC | CASSQDQWAGSGYTF
TRBJ1-3 | TRBV6-5 | once | . | TGTGCCAGCAGTTACTACGTCGGGGGATCTGGAAACACCATATATTTT | CASSYYVGGSGNTIYF
TRBJ2-5 | TRBV27 | . | TRBD2 | TGTGCCAGCAGCCATGGACTAGCGGTGGGGGAGACCCAGTACTTC | CASSHGLAVGETQYF
TRBJ2-2 | TRBV18 | . | . | TGTGCCAGCTCACCCTCAGTGGCTCACACCGGGGAGCTGTTTTTT | CASSPSVAHTGELFF
TRBJ2-5 | TRBV6-6 | . | TRBD2 | TGTGCCAGCAGTTACTCCGGGGGGGCCGGAGAGACCCAGTACTTC | CASSYSGGAGETQYF
TRBJ1-5 | TRBV5-5 | . | . | TGTGCCAGCAGCCAGGACAGCTATAGCAATCAGCCCCAGCATTTT | CASSQDSYSNQPQHF
TRBJ1-1 | TRBV19 | . | TRBD1 | TGTGCCAGTAGTATAGATTCGACAGGGCCGAACACTGAAGCTTTCTTT | CASSIDSTGPNTEAFF
TRBJ1-5 | TRBV27 | few | TRBD1 | TGTGCCAGCAGGTCGGGGACAGGCGCCGGCAATCAGCCCCAGCATTTT | CASRSGTGAGNQPQHF
TRBJ2-7 | TRBV3-1/TRBV3-2 | . | TRBD1 | TGTGCCAGCAGCCGGGGACAGGGTAACTACGAGCAGTACTTC | CASSRGQGNYEQYF
TRBJ1-1 | TRBV2 | once | . | TGTGCCAGCATGTCGTATGACAGTGTTGCTTTCTTT | CASMSYDSVAFF
TRBJ2-3 | TRBV4-3 | . | TRBD2 | TGCGCCAGCAGCCAAGATCTTCTAGCGGGGGGCACAGATACGCAGTATTTT | CASSQDLLAGGTDTQYF
TRBJ2-7 | TRBV6-2/TRBV6-3 | . | TRBD1 | TGTGCCAGCAGCCCGGGACAGGGGAAGAACGAGCAGTACTTC | CASSPGQGKNEQYF
TRBJ1-2 | TRBV5-1 | few | TRBD1 | TGCGCCAGCAGAGTTACGGACAGGGCTTTGGAAGGCTACACCTTC | CASRVTDRALEGYTF
TRBJ1-3 | TRBV2 | . | . | TGTGCCAGCAGTGAACAGGGAAACACCATATATTTT | CASSEQGNTIYF
TRBJ1-1 | TRBV6-1 | . | . | TGTGCCAGCAGTGAAGCGGGTGTGGGGGGGTCAGCTTTCTTT | CASSEAGVGGSAFF
TRBJ2-7 | TRBV5-5 | . | TRBD2 | TGTGCCAGCAGCTTGGAGTTAGCGGGAGCGCGCGAGCAGTACTTC | CASSLELAGAREQYF
TRBJ2-2 | TRBV29-1 | . | TRBD2 | TGCAGCGTTGATGGTGCGGGAGAGGGGGAGCTGTTTTTT | CSVDGAGEGELFF
TRBJ1-1 | TRBV6-5 | . | . | TGTGCCAGCAGAACCTTAGGGGGGAACACTGAAGCTTTCTTT | CASRTLGGNTEAFF
TRBJ1-2 | TRBV6-5 | . | . | TGTGCCAGCAGGTCTACGGGGGGGCGCGCCAATGGCTACACCTTC | CASRSTGGRANGYTF
TRBJ1-2 | TRBV5-1 | . | TRBD1 | TGCGCCAGCAGCTCCAACCTTCCGACAGGGAGGAATGGCTACACCTTC | CASSSNLPTGRNGYTF
TRBJ2-2 | TRBV19 | . | TRBD2 | TGTGCCAGTACCCATAGCGGGGGGGCCGGGGAGCTGTTTTTT | CASTHSGGAGELFF
TRBJ1-3 | TRBV19 | once | . | TGTGCCAGTAGTATCCTGCGGACAGTAACCTCTGGAAACACCATATATTTT | CASSILRTVTSGNTIYF
TRBJ1-3 | TRBV5-1 | . | . | TGCGCCAGCAGCTTGGAACCAGGGGCTGGAAACACCATATATTTT | CASSLEPGAGNTIYF